The next 28 T cell receptor beta chains were all read from a single sample in a study of blood T cell repertoires in COVID-19. Assay used: immunoSEQ multiplex PCR; TCRdb lists only in-frame clones, some missing. The table includes just over 150,000 clones, about 92% detected once. The sample taken for sequencing was peripheral blood. The source of these receptors is a man under 40 with COVID-19, enrolled during active disease.

V and J are TRBV28 and TRBJ1-1; 7 nucleotides match TRBD1. The CDR3 is 15 residues long. Germline CDR1 MDHEN, CDR2 SYDVKM. The V and J ends lost 1 base and 1 base, in that order; junction bases with no gene match: 3. The CDR3 DNA is TGTGCCAGCAGTTTATATGGGACAGCGAACACTGAAGCTTTCTTT. Translating gives CASSLYGTANTEAFF.

Concerning this clone: Additional DNA sequences in this sample encode the identical CDR3. The chain employs TRBV27 and TRBJ2-2; 13 bases line up with TRBD2. Germline V gene sequence: CDR1 MNHEY, CDR2 SMNVEV (reference sequence). J was trimmed by 2 bases and V by 7 bases; bases with no gene match: 4. This CDR3 is built from 16 residues. Written as DNA, the CDR3 is TGTGCCAGCAAGGGACTAGCGGGACTAAACACCGGGGAGCTGTTTTTT. It yields the protein CASKGLAGLNTGELFF.

The chain has TRBV9 and TRBJ2-5; D call uncertain. The germline V and J ends were trimmed by 3 bases and 4 bases, with 7 bases remaining between them. Per the germline V gene, CDR1 is SGDLS and CDR2 is YYNGEE. CDR3 length: 12 residues. As DNA, the CDR3 is TGTGCCAGCAGCGCGGCAGGAGAGACCCAGTACTTC. Protein product: CASSAAGETQYF. Variable domain in full (rest from reference TRBV9 and TRBJ2-5): DSGVTQTPKHLITATGQRVTLRCSPRSGDLSVYWYQQSLDQGLQFLIQYYNGEERAKGNILERFSAQQFPDLHSELNLSSLELGDSALYFCASSAAGETQYFGPGTRLLVL.

This clone was detected once. The rearrangement links TRBV30 to TRBJ1-6; D perhaps matches TRBD1 (5 bases). The CDR3 has 14 residues. The V gene's germline CDR1 is GTSNPN and CDR2 SVGIG (reference sequence). The V end lost 0 bases, the J end lost 8 bases, and 11 bases lay between the germline ends. DNA of the CDR3: TGTGCCTGGAGTGTACAAAGGGGCCATTCACCCCTCCACTTT. This gives the protein CAWSVQRGHSPLHF.

The gene calls are TRBV6-1 and TRBJ2-2, with a possible D match to TRBD1 (5 bases). CDR3 length equals 16 residues. Germline CDR1 reads MNHNS; CDR2 reads SASEGT. Trimming left V 4 bases short and J 5 bases short, with 17 bases between. CDR3 sequence reads: CASSVLPQGLTGELFF. CDR3 bases: TGTGCCAGCAGTGTTCTCCCCCAGGGTTTAACCGGGGAGCTGTTTTTT.

V and J are TRBV28 and TRBJ2-3; tentative D call: TRBD2 (6 bases). This CDR3 contains 16 residues. The germline gives CDR1 MDHEN, CDR2 SYDVKM. The V gene lost 5 bases and the J gene lost 1 base, with 16 bases spanning the gap. Here the CDR3 DNA reads TGTGCCAGCAGTACCCCGGGATGGGAGGGCACAGATACGCAGTATTTT. It specifies CASSTPGWEGTDTQYF.

The V gene is TRBV3-1 (or the pseudogene TRBV3-2), the J gene TRBJ1-1; D gene ambiguous. Trimming took off 4 bases at V and 1 base at J, with 10 bases between the two ends. Per germline, CDR1 LGHDT and CDR2 YNNKEL (reference sequence). This CDR3 contains 14 residues. CDR3 DNA: TGTGCCAGCAGCCTTTCGCGTAGGAACACTGAAGCTTTCTTT. Its protein is CASSLSRRNTEAFF.

V and J are TRBV28 and TRBJ1-1; D is ambiguous. The V gene's germline CDR1 is MDHEN and CDR2 SYDVKM. The CDR3 loop spans 12 amino acids. The V end lost 4 bases, the J end lost 4 bases, and 7 bases lay between the germline ends. The CDR3 DNA reads TGTGCCAGCAGTTCTACGGGCACTGAAGCTTTCTTT. Translated: CASSSTGTEAFF. Complete variable domain (other parts from reference TRBV28 and TRBJ1-1): DVKVTQSSRYLVKRTGEKVFLECVQDMDHENMFWYRQDPGLGLRLIYFSYDVKMKEKGDIPEGYSVSREKKERFSLILESASTNQTSMYLCASSSTGTEAFFGQGTRLTVV.

The V gene is TRBV7-9, the J gene TRBJ2-7; D possibly corresponds to TRBD1 (5 bases). Looked up from germline, CDR1 is SEHNR and CDR2 is FQNEAQ (reference sequence). The V gene lost 5 bases and the J gene lost 1 base, with 15 bases spanning the gap. CDR3 length: 15 residues. CDR3 DNA: TGTGCCAGCAGCGCCCCCGAGACAGTATCCTACGAGCAGTACTTC. As protein: CASSAPETVSYEQYF.

This chain connects TRBV23-1 to TRBJ2-2, with TRBD1 matching over 9 bases. TRBV23-1 is an open reading frame, and its role is uncertain. With V trimmed by 4 bases and J by 4 bases, 10 bases remained unmatched. The CDR3 is 17 amino acids. Here the CDR3 DNA reads TGCGCCAGCAGTCGCGGCCTGGGACAGGGTGCCACCGGGGAGCTGTTTTTT. Its protein is CASSRGLGQGATGELFF.

The rearrangement joins TRBV7-2 to TRBJ2-4, with D perhaps matching TRBD2 (7 bases). V lost 1 base to trimming and J lost 0 bases, with 13 bases between them. This CDR3 has 17 amino acids. The germline V gene encodes CDR1 SGHTA and CDR2 FQGNSA. For the CDR3, the DNA is TGTGCCAGCAGCTTAGTAGGGGGGGGAATAGCCAAAAACATTCAGTACTTC. Its translation: CASSLVGGGIAKNIQYF.

The rearrangement links TRBV9 to TRBJ2-3; 12 nucleotides line up with TRBD2. V shed 3 bases, J shed 1 base, and the junction held 15 bases outside the gene matches. The CDR3 is 20 amino acids. CDR1 and CDR2 from the germline V gene are SGDLS and YYNGEE. The CDR3 here is CASSALAGGQGVLGTDTQYF. DNA for the CDR3: TGTGCCAGCAGCGCCCTAGCGGGGGGGCAGGGCGTCCTCGGCACAGATACGCAGTATTTT.

In this sample, this clone turned up once. In DNA, the CDR3 is TGTGCCAGCACCTTAGGGGGCGCTGCCGGGGAGCTGTTTTTT. This codes for CASTLGGAAGELFF. The gene calls are TRBV9 and TRBJ2-2; 7 positions agree with TRBD1. CDR1 is SGDLS, CDR2 YYNGEE, per germline. The CDR3 runs 14 residues. Trimming cost V 6 bases and J 6 bases; bases outside gene matches: 8.

This chain uses TRBV2 with TRBJ2-5; D may be TRBD1 (6 bases). CDR1 and CDR2 (germline): SNHLY, FYNNEI. V lost 9 bases to trimming and J lost 2 bases, with 13 bases between them. CDR3 length: 13 amino acids. The CDR3, as DNA: TGTGCCAGGGCCACAGGGAGTCAAGAGACCCAGTACTTC. Protein sequence: CARATGSQETQYF.

The gene calls are TRBV2 and TRBJ1-2; 9 nucleotides match TRBD1. Trimming cost V 2 bases and J 2 bases; bases outside gene matches: 6. Germline loops: CDR1 SNHLY, CDR2 FYNNEI. CDR3 length: 16 residues. The CDR3 bases are TGTGCCAGCAGTGAATTTCGGACAGGGGCAAACTATGGCTACACCTTC. This translates into CASSEFRTGANYGYTF.

The rearrangement joins TRBV18 to TRBJ1-1, with D possibly being TRBD1 (5 bases). Germline assignment: CDR1 KGHSH and CDR2 LQKENI. The germline V and J ends were trimmed by 3 bases and 4 bases, with 15 bases remaining between them. The CDR3 extends over 15 amino acids. The CDR3 region is CASSPDRGEGTEAFF. The CDR3 bases are TGTGCCAGCTCACCCGATAGAGGGGAGGGCACTGAAGCTTTCTTT.

In this sample, this clone turned up once. The chain carries TRBV4-3 and TRBJ2-7, with 9 bases matching TRBD2. The CDR3 length is 15 residues. V lost 0 bases and J lost 4; bases outside the gene matches: 4. The germline V gene encodes CDR1 LGHNA and CDR2 YSLEER. This chain's CDR3 is CASSQDLAGPYEQYF. The CDR3, as DNA: TGCGCCAGCAGCCAAGACCTAGCGGGACCTTACGAGCAGTACTTC.

This rearrangement joins TRBV5-1 to TRBJ2-7; 16 nucleotides align to TRBD2. V gave up 4 bases and J gave up 6 bases; unmatched junction bases: 13. Germline V gives CDR1 SGHRS, CDR2 YFSETQ. This CDR3 contains 18 residues. The CDR3, as DNA: TGCGCCAGCAGCCGCGGGACTAGCGGGGGGGCTCTGTCTGTCGAGCAGTACTTC. This encodes CASSRGTSGGALSVEQYF.

V and J are TRBV18 and TRBJ1-2; 7 bases are a match to TRBD1. The trim removed 0 bases at V and 2 bases at J, leaving 3 bases unmatched. Germline V gives CDR1 KGHSH, CDR2 LQKENI. This CDR3 is built from 15 residues. The CDR3 DNA is TGTGCCAGCTCACCACCGCCGACAGGGAACTATGGCTACACCTTC. Residues: CASSPPPTGNYGYTF.

The rearrangement links TRBV18 to TRBJ1-1, with 7 bases matching TRBD1. With 6 bases clipped from V and 4 bases from J, the junction kept 17 bases outside the gene matches. Germline V gene lookup returns CDR1 KGHSH and CDR2 LQKENI. The CDR3 extends over 17 amino acids. The CDR3 protein is CASSSIIAQGTITEAFF. CDR3 in DNA: TGTGCCAGCTCCTCTATCATCGCACAGGGGACCATCACTGAAGCTTTCTTT.

The chain employs TRBV6-1 and TRBJ2-7, with 12 nucleotides matching TRBD2. The CDR3 has 15 amino acids. Germline V gene data show CDR1 as MNHNS and CDR2 as SASEGT. The ends lost 3 bases at V and 1 base at J; junction bases unmatched: 1. Here the CDR3 reads CASSDGLAGSYEQYF. Written as DNA, the CDR3 is TGTGCCAGCAGTGACGGACTAGCGGGGTCCTACGAGCAGTACTTC.

This clone was found once. The CDR3 DNA follows: TGTGCCAGCAGCCAACTAGCGGGAGGGCCCCGGGAGCAGTACTTC. It specifies CASSQLAGGPREQYF. The rearrangement links TRBV3-1 (or the pseudogene TRBV3-2) to TRBJ2-7, with TRBD2 matching 12 bases. The length of the CDR3 is 15 residues. Germline CDR1 and CDR2: LGHDT and YNNKEL (reference sequence). The junction had 6 bases not matched to a gene; V was cut back by 2 bases and J by 7 bases.

As concerns this clone: The same CDR3 is also encoded by other DNA sequences in this sample. The rearrangement links TRBV9 to TRBJ2-2; no firm D call. The length of the CDR3 is 13 residues. Germline V gives CDR1 SGDLS, CDR2 YYNGEE. With 0 bases removed from V and 5 bases from J, the gap between germline ends came to 5 bases. The CDR3 spells CASSVAGTGELFF. The CDR3 DNA follows: TGTGCCAGCAGCGTAGCAGGAACCGGGGAGCTGTTTTTT.

This chain joins TRBV19 and TRBJ1-5; 9 positions agree with TRBD1. Germline V gives CDR1 LNHDA, CDR2 SQIVND (reference sequence). This CDR3 region has 14 residues. V was clipped by 6 bases and J by 7 bases; unmatched bases: 7. CDR3 in DNA: TGTGCCAGTAGCTACGGACAGGGGTGGCAGCCCCAGCATTTT. It specifies CASSYGQGWQPQHF.

This sequence joins TRBV15 and TRBJ2-7, with TRBD2 matching over 7 bases. The CDR3 spans 15 residues. CDR1 LNHNV and CDR2 YYDKDF come from the germline V gene (reference sequence). The V and J ends lost 1 base and 6 bases, in that order; junction bases with no gene match: 9. CDR3 in DNA: TGTGCCACCAGCAGAGTACTAGGGGACTACCTCGAGCAGTACTTC. The encoded protein is CATSRVLGDYLEQYF.

This chain links TRBV7-2 with TRBJ1-6, with unresolved D. Germline V gene data show CDR1 as SGHTA and CDR2 as FQGNSA. The V and J ends lost 5 bases and 4 bases respectively, with 15 bases between them. The CDR3 is 16 residues long. CDR3 protein: CASSPRLADYNSPLHF. The CDR3, as DNA: TGTGCCAGCAGCCCCCGCCTGGCTGATTATAATTCACCCCTCCACTTT.

This sequence joins TRBV4-1 and TRBJ1-1; 7 nucleotides align to TRBD1. Germline V gives CDR1 MGHRA, CDR2 YSYEKL. The CDR3 has 15 amino acids. J was trimmed by 1 base and V by 1 base; bases with no gene match: 3. CDR3 sequence (DNA): TGCGCCAGCAGCCAAGGACAGGGCCAGAACACTGAAGCTTTCTTT. Encoded protein: CASSQGQGQNTEAFF.

The chain couples TRBV7-9 to TRBJ2-2, with a possible D match to TRBD1 (6 bases). Trimming pared 6 bases from V and 2 bases from J, leaving 13 bases between. This CDR3 spans 15 amino acids. Germline lookup yields CDR1 SEHNR and CDR2 FQNEAQ (reference sequence). As DNA, the CDR3 is TGTGCCAGCAGAACCGGGACACAAAACACCGGGGAGCTGTTTTTT. It translates to CASRTGTQNTGELFF.